This T cell receptor (beta chain) was documented in a study of shared clonotypes between healthy human individuals. Study overall: Those who served as donors were a couple of women and three men between the ages of 18 and 49. Three CD4 naive, three CD4 memory, two CD8 naive and one CD8 memory plate were used per donor.

Regarding the study as a whole: Naive CD4 clonotypes were shared across a handful of donors at 5% to 6%.

The V and J ends lost 6 bases and 5 bases, in that order; junction bases with no gene match: 21. The CDR3 extends over 18 amino acids. Per the germline V gene, CDR1 is MNHEY and CDR2 is SMNVEV (reference sequence). About this clone: What it binds is unknown.

Several immunoSEQ plates held equal portions of the genomic DNA taken from each subset. Clones were read by immunoSEQ multiplex PCR, and TCRdb kept only the in-frame ones, dropping some. The sample carries hundreds of thousands of clones, around 78% recorded once. The TCR sequence derives from a woman aged 25-40 years in good health. Sequencing was performed on memory CD4+ T cells sorted from blood. Documented subset: CD45RA-negative fraction. The chain recombines TRBV27 with TRBJ2-7; 8 positions match TRBD2. The CDR3 nucleotides are TGTGCCAGCAGGGCAAGGGAGTTAGCCAGCGGGAGAAGAAACGAGCAGTACTTC. It is translated as CASRARELASGRRNEQYF.